These 30 T cell receptor beta chains were sequenced from one sample in a study of T cell clones after liver transplantation. Repertoires were generated with immunoSEQ multiplex PCR, while TCRdb's copy carries only in-frame clones and drops some. Of about 20,000 clones in the sample, 78% were seen once. Sequenced material: CD8+ T cells from blood, taken about 56 months after liver transplant. Every receptor here comes from a human patient who received a liver transplant. The T cells may partly be graft donor cells.

The chain recombines TRBV7-9 with TRBJ1-1; D is unclear. V dropped 5 bases and J dropped 10 bases, with 17 bases sitting between them. The CDR3 sequence is 13 residues long. Germline lookup yields CDR1 SEHNR and CDR2 FQNEAQ (reference sequence). The CDR3 loop is CASSPSLGSGAFF. In DNA form, the CDR3 reads TGTGCCAGCAGCCCTTCGCTGGGTTCGGGAGCTTTCTTT.

The chain uses TRBV15 and TRBJ2-5, with 7 bases fitting TRBD1. The CDR3 runs 16 residues. J was trimmed by 5 bases and V by 4 bases; bases with no gene match: 13. Germline values: CDR1 LNHNV, CDR2 YYDKDF (reference sequence). CDR3 DNA sequence: TGTGCCACCAGCAACGATGAAGGGGGCTTGGAGGAGACCCAGTACTTC. It translates to CATSNDEGGLEETQYF.

The CDR3 loop is CASSYGSETQYF. In nucleotides, the CDR3 is TGTGCCAGCAGTTATGGCTCCGAGACCCAGTACTTC. The chain has TRBV6-5 and TRBJ2-5; no clear D. The length of the CDR3 is 12 residues. Trimming left V 3 bases short and J 5 bases short, with 7 bases between. Looked up from germline, CDR1 is MNHEY and CDR2 is SVGAGI.

V and J are TRBV7-2 and TRBJ2-3, with 7 bases lining up with TRBD2. After removal of 1 base from V and 2 bases from J, the junction contained 3 bases not matched to a gene. Germline CDR1 SGHTA, CDR2 FQGNSA. This CDR3 has 15 residues. CDR3 region: CASSLGAGFTDTQYF. As DNA, the CDR3 is TGTGCCAGCAGCTTAGGAGCGGGGTTCACAGATACGCAGTATTTT. Variable domain in full (rest from reference TRBV7-2 and TRBJ2-3): GAGVSQSPSNKVTEKGKDVELRCDPISGHTALYWYRQSLGQGLEFLIYFQGNSAPDKSGLPSDRFSAERTGGSVSTLTIQRTQQEDSAVYLCASSLGAGFTDTQYFGPGTRLTVL.

This rearrangement joins TRBV6-1 to TRBJ1-2, with a possible D match to TRBD1 (5 bases). Trimming took off 7 bases at V and 0 bases at J, with 6 bases between the two ends. Per germline, CDR1 MNHNS and CDR2 SASEGT. This CDR3 has 12 residues. CDR3 in DNA: TGTGCCAGCACAGGGACTAACTATGGCTACACCTTC. This encodes CASTGTNYGYTF.

The chain links TRBV5-1 to TRBJ2-7; weak D call: TRBD1 (6 bases). The germline gives CDR1 SGHRS, CDR2 YFSETQ. Deletions cut 2 bases from V and 0 bases from J, with 18 bases between. CDR3 size: 17 residues. CDR3 in amino acids: CASSFLGPGTSSYEQYF. CDR3 nucleotides: TGCGCCAGCAGCTTTTTGGGCCCCGGGACAAGCTCCTACGAGCAGTACTTC. Combining the CDR3 with reference TRBV5-1 and TRBJ2-7 gives the whole variable domain KAGVTQTPRYLIKTRGQQVTLSCSPISGHRSVSWYQQTPGQGLQFLFEYFSETQRNKGNFPGRFSGRQFSNSRSEMNVSTLELGDSALYLCASSFLGPGTSSYEQYFGPGTRLTVT.

The chain combines TRBV7-9 with TRBJ1-6; a weak D match, TRBD1 (5 bases). Looked up from germline, CDR1 is SEHNR and CDR2 is FQNEAQ (reference sequence). The CDR3 totals 16 residues. V lost 5 bases and J 0 bases, leaving 11 bases between the germline ends. The CDR3 spells CASSETVSSYNSPLHF. CDR3 bases: TGTGCCAGCAGCGAGACAGTTAGCTCCTATAATTCACCCCTCCACTTT.

The chain links TRBV30 to TRBJ2-7; 10 positions agree with TRBD1. The CDR3 is 15 residues long. Losses at the gene ends were 1 base for V and 5 bases for J; bases not matched to a gene: 8. The germline V gene encodes CDR1 GTSNPN and CDR2 SVGIG (reference sequence). The CDR3, as DNA: TGTGCCTGGAGTGGCCGGGACAGGGGTTTCGACGAGCAGTACTTC. It translates to CAWSGRDRGFDEQYF.

This rearrangement joins TRBV28 to TRBJ2-7, with 7 nucleotides matching TRBD1. The CDR3 length is 14 residues. The trim removed 6 bases at V and 2 bases at J, leaving 7 bases unmatched. CDR1 and CDR2 (germline): MDHEN, SYDVKM. As DNA, the CDR3 is TGTGCCAGCAGCCCCGGGACAGCGGCCTACGAGCAGTACTTC. Translation: CASSPGTAAYEQYF.

In nucleotides, the CDR3 is TGTGCCAGCAGTGAGGTGGCAGGGTCTACCGGGGAGCTGTTTTTT. It translates to CASSEVAGSTGELFF. This sequence joins TRBV6-1 and TRBJ2-2; weak D call: TRBD1 (5 bases). There are 15 residues in the CDR3. Deletions cut 3 bases from V and 5 bases from J, with 13 bases between. Germline lookup yields CDR1 MNHNS and CDR2 SASEGT.

This clone ranks as medium-sized. The chain is built from TRBV27 and TRBJ1-2, with D unresolved. CDR1 is MNHEY and CDR2 is SMNVEV in the germline V gene (reference sequence). Trimming removed 3 bases from V and 0 bases from J, with 8 bases in between. CDR3 length equals 14 residues. This chain's CDR3 is CASSFSRTNYGYTF. The CDR3 DNA sequence: TGTGCCAGCAGTTTCTCTCGGACTAACTATGGCTACACCTTC.

The chain uses TRBV7-2 and TRBJ1-5; D is ambiguous. Trimming removed 6 bases at V and 4 bases at J, with 10 bases between. The CDR3 runs 13 residues. Per germline, CDR1 SGHTA and CDR2 FQGNSA. The CDR3 region has the DNA TGTGCCAGCAGTAGGTTTCGGAATCAGCCCCAGCATTTT. This gives the protein CASSRFRNQPQHF.

CDR3 loop: CASSLASEQFF. In DNA form, the CDR3 reads TGTGCCAGCAGTTTAGCGTCTGAGCAGTTCTTC. The chain carries TRBV6-5 and TRBJ2-1; D is possibly TRBD2 (5 bases). The CDR3 has 11 residues. V was cut by 4 bases and J by 9 bases, with 7 bases left in between. From germline, CDR1 is MNHEY and CDR2 SVGAGI.

The rearrangement uses TRBV27 and TRBJ1-2, with D unresolved. Germline V gene data show CDR1 as MNHEY and CDR2 as SMNVEV (reference sequence). V dropped 7 bases and J dropped 0 bases, with 9 bases sitting between them. The CDR3 has 13 amino acids. This CDR3 is CASKGTSNYGYTF. The CDR3 DNA reads as TGTGCCAGCAAGGGAACTTCTAACTATGGCTACACCTTC.

The V call is TRBV7-8, the J call TRBJ2-7; tentative D call: TRBD2 (6 bases). V lost 5 bases and J lost 0, with 8 bases in between. The CDR3 is 13 amino acids. The germline CDR1 and CDR2 sequences are SGHVS and FQNEAQ. CDR3 DNA sequence: TGTGCCAGCAGCACCGGGAGCTCCTACGAGCAGTACTTC. This gives the protein CASSTGSSYEQYF.

V is TRBV9 and J is TRBJ2-3; no definite D call. The V gene's germline CDR1 is SGDLS and CDR2 YYNGEE. Trimming took off 0 bases at V and 2 bases at J, with 7 bases between the two ends. The CDR3 has 14 amino acids. In nucleotides, the CDR3 is TGTGCCAGCAGCGTAGAAGGGCACACAGATACGCAGTATTTT. It codes for CASSVEGHTDTQYF. Full variable domain (outside the CDR3, taken from reference TRBV9 and TRBJ2-3): DSGVTQTPKHLITATGQRVTLRCSPRSGDLSVYWYQQSLDQGLQFLIQYYNGEERAKGNILERFSAQQFPDLHSELNLSSLELGDSALYFCASSVEGHTDTQYFGPGTRLTVL.

This chain connects TRBV9 to TRBJ1-3; D remains ambiguous. CDR1 is SGDLS and CDR2 is YYNGEE in the germline V gene. The CDR3 totals 16 residues. Trimming removed 5 bases at V and 2 bases at J, with 17 bases between. The chain's CDR3 is CASRDNLAAPGNTIYF. In DNA form, the CDR3 reads TGTGCCAGCAGGGATAACCTTGCGGCCCCTGGAAACACCATATATTTT.

The chain combines TRBV27 with TRBJ1-5, with D possibly matching TRBD1 (6 bases). The V and J ends lost 6 bases and 6 bases respectively, with 12 bases between them. CDR1 MNHEY and CDR2 SMNVEV come from the germline V gene (reference sequence). This CDR3 has 13 amino acids. The CDR3 protein is CASSVGGSQPQHF. CDR3 DNA sequence: TGTGCCAGCAGCGTAGGGGGGAGTCAGCCCCAGCATTTT.

This chain links TRBV7-9 with TRBJ1-3; 11 nucleotides line up with TRBD1. This CDR3 region has 16 residues. The germline CDR1 and CDR2 sequences are SEHNR and FQNEAQ (reference sequence). Germline trimming cut 4 bases from V and 4 bases from J; bases unmatched to any gene: 6. The CDR3 sequence is CASSSGQGARGNTIYF. The CDR3 nucleotides are TGTGCCAGCAGCTCCGGACAGGGGGCGCGAGGAAACACCATATATTTT.

V is TRBV15 and J is TRBJ2-1; TRBD1 matches 9 bases. The J segment lost 3 bases and the V segment lost 0 bases, leaving 6 bases of the junction unmatched. This CDR3 region has 17 residues. Germline loops: CDR1 LNHNV, CDR2 YYDKDF (reference sequence). In DNA, the CDR3 is TGTGCCACCAGCAGAGATTGGGAGGACAGGGGCTACAATGAGCAGTTCTTC. It encodes CATSRDWEDRGYNEQFF.

The chain recombines TRBV5-1 with TRBJ2-7; 8 bases are a match to TRBD1. The V segment lost 4 bases and the J segment 0 bases; nucleotides outside the gene matches: 9. This CDR3 has 16 amino acids. Germline values: CDR1 SGHRS, CDR2 YFSETQ. The CDR3 DNA reads TGCGCCAGCAGCCCCGGGACAGGAAGGAGCTCCTACGAGCAGTACTTC. Protein: CASSPGTGRSSYEQYF.

J is TRBJ2-5 and V is TRBV28; TRBD1 aligns across 7 bases. This CDR3 has 15 residues. CDR1 is MDHEN, CDR2 SYDVKM, per germline. The trim removed 6 bases at V and 2 bases at J, leaving 9 bases unmatched. CDR3 bases: TGTGCCAGCAGCCTCCAAGGGACAGAACAAGAGACCCAGTACTTC. This sequence encodes CASSLQGTEQETQYF.

The chain recombines TRBV19 with TRBJ1-5, with no clear D. Germline V CDR1 and CDR2: LNHDA, SQIVND (reference sequence). Deletions cut 0 bases from V and 0 bases from J, with 6 bases between. The CDR3 has 15 residues. The CDR3 bases are TGTGCCAGTAGTATAGACTGGAGTAGCAATCAGCCCCAGCATTTT. The encoded protein is CASSIDWSSNQPQHF. Variable domain in full (rest from reference TRBV19 and TRBJ1-5): DGGITQSPKYLFRKEGQNVTLSCEQNLNHDAMYWYRQDPGQGLRLIYYSQIVNDFQKGDIAEGYSVSREKKESFPLTVTSAQKNPTAFYLCASSIDWSSNQPQHFGDGTRLSIL.

The rearrangement joins TRBV5-5 to TRBJ1-6; D unclear. Per germline, CDR1 SGHKS and CDR2 YYEKEE (reference sequence). The CDR3 covers 12 residues. Trimming shortened V by 4 bases and J by 14 bases, and 13 bases separated the two germline ends. As DNA, the CDR3 is TGTGCCAGCAGCGTGGGAGGTTTGGCCCTCCACTTT. Its translation is CASSVGGLALHF.

This chain links TRBV4-2 with TRBJ2-7, with D unresolved. The CDR3 sequence is 11 residues long. V was trimmed by 4 bases and J by 2 bases, leaving 3 bases between them. The germline V gene has CDR1 LGHNA and CDR2 YNFKEQ. The CDR3 sequence: CASSLAYEQYF. The CDR3 nucleotides read TGTGCCAGCAGCCTCGCCTACGAGCAGTACTTC.

The chain is built from TRBV4-1 and TRBJ2-1; 8 bases fit TRBD2. The CDR3 contains 16 residues. The ends lost 1 base at V and 4 bases at J; junction bases unmatched: 6. Germline CDR1 is MGHRA and CDR2 is YSYEKL. CDR3: CASSQVSGGLYNEQFF. CDR3 DNA sequence: TGCGCCAGCAGCCAAGTCAGCGGGGGCCTGTACAATGAGCAGTTCTTC.

V is TRBV7-9 and J is TRBJ2-2; possibly TRBD1 for D (5 bases). V lost 1 base, J lost 3 bases, and 9 bases lay in between. The germline V gene has CDR1 SEHNR and CDR2 FQNEAQ (reference sequence). The CDR3 covers 15 residues. The DNA of the CDR3 is TGTGCCAGCAGCTTAGAGGGGTTTGACACCGGGGAGCTGTTTTTT. Translated: CASSLEGFDTGELFF.

The V call is TRBV2, the J call TRBJ2-7, with 7 bases aligning to TRBD1. This CDR3 contains 15 residues. With 0 bases clipped from V and 1 base from J, the junction kept 3 bases outside the gene matches. From germline, CDR1 is SNHLY and CDR2 FYNNEI. The CDR3 bases are TGTGCCAGCAGTGAAGCGGGCAGGGGGTCCTACGAGCAGTACTTC. Protein product: CASSEAGRGSYEQYF.

The chain couples TRBV28 to TRBJ2-7; a weak D match, TRBD1 (5 bases). Germline lookup yields CDR1 MDHEN and CDR2 SYDVKM. Trimming removed 7 bases at V and 7 bases at J, with 29 bases between. The CDR3 is 17 residues long. As DNA, the CDR3 is TGTGCCAGCACTTTTTCGGTGATGGACACCGGATTCGAAGAGCAGTACTTC. Translating it yields CASTFSVMDTGFEEQYF.

The gene calls are TRBV7-9 and TRBJ2-5; no reliable D call. Trimming cost V 4 bases and J 8 bases, with 17 bases left between them. The CDR3 contains 14 residues. The germline gives CDR1 SEHNR, CDR2 FQNEAQ (reference sequence). CDR3 DNA: TGTGCCAGCAGCTCACCGACCAGTATCCTAACCCAGTACTTC. This codes for CASSSPTSILTQYF.